This is a list of T cell receptor beta chains from one sample in a study of control samples from healthy donors and cancer patients. The table came from immunoSEQ multiplex PCR; TCRdb's copy has only in-frame clones and leaves some out. The sample contains about 270,000 clones, roughly 87% of which appear only once. The source material was PBMCs. The receptor source for this set is a woman in her fifties or sixties with lung cancer. The CDR3 runs from the conserved cysteine through the conserved F or W. A D gene is named only where the DNA matches it firmly. Some rows mark clone size as missing; the rest say once, few, many or name a class of expanded clone.

d_gene,j_gene,v_gene,abundance,CDR3nt,CDR3aa
.,TRBJ2-2,TRBV2,.,TGTGCCAGCAGGAGAATTGGAATACCGAACACCGGGGAGCTGTTTTTT,CASRRIGIPNTGELFF
TRBD2,TRBJ2-1,TRBV15,.,TGTGCCACCAGCAGAGATGGGGCGGGGGTAGACAATGAGCAGTTCTTC,CATSRDGAGVDNEQFF
TRBD1,TRBJ2-3,TRBV5-1,.,TGCGCCAGCAGCTTGGTCATCAGACAGGGGGCGAGCACAGATACGCAGTATTTT,CASSLVIRQGASTDTQYF
.,TRBJ2-2,TRBV5-1,.,TGCGCCAGCAGCTTGCGAGGGGAGGCCGGGGAGCTGTTTTTT,CASSLRGEAGELFF
.,TRBJ1-2,TRBV19,.,TGTGCCAGTAGAGGGGCAGCGTGGGTCTATGGCTACACCTTC,CASRGAAWVYGYTF
TRBD1,TRBJ1-5,TRBV19,many,TGTGCCAGTAGACAGGGGGTCGGTCAGCCCCAGCATTTT,CASRQGVGQPQHF
TRBD2,TRBJ2-7,TRBV27,.,TGTGCCAGCAGTTTGGGACTAGCGGGGGCCTACGAGCAGTACTTC,CASSLGLAGAYEQYF
.,TRBJ1-2,TRBV5-5,.,TGTGCCAGCAGCCGCAGGACAGACTATGGCTACACCTTC,CASSRRTDYGYTF
.,TRBJ2-1,TRBV9,.,TGTGCCAGCAGCGTAGTCAGTAGCAGCCTCCTCAATGAGCAGTTCTTC,CASSVVSSSLLNEQFF
TRBD2,TRBJ2-1,TRBV5-1,.,TGCGCCAGCAGCATGCTAGCGGGGGGCTCCTACAATGAGCAGTTCTTC,CASSMLAGGSYNEQFF
.,TRBJ1-3,TRBV6-5,.,TGTGCCAGCAGCAGAAACACCATATATTTT,CASSRNTIYF
.,TRBJ1-3,TRBV7-9,few,TGTGCCAGCAGCTTGGACGGGTCAGGAAACACCATATATTTT,CASSLDGSGNTIYF
.,TRBJ1-5,TRBV11-2,few,TGTGCCAGCAGCTTAGGTCGCGGACATAATGAGCCCCAGCATTTT,CASSLGRGHNEPQHF
.,TRBJ1-1,TRBV3-1/TRBV3-2,.,TGTGCCAGCAGCCAAGTGGGGAGGGGTGAAGCTTTCTTT,CASSQVGRGEAFF
TRBD1,TRBJ2-1,TRBV5-1,.,TGCGCCAGCAGCGTCGACAGGGTGGGGAGTACAGAGCAGTTCTTC,CASSVDRVGSTEQFF
.,TRBJ1-3,TRBV6-5,once,TGTGCCAGCAGCTCTTACAGGGCGGGAGGAAACACCATATATTTT,CASSSYRAGGNTIYF
.,TRBJ2-7,TRBV11-2,.,TGTGCCAGCAAGGGCAGGTCCTACGAGCAGTACTTC,CASKGRSYEQYF
.,TRBJ1-5,TRBV7-5,.,TGTGTCAGAAGCTTAGGAGGGAGAGGGTATCAGCCCCAGCATTTT,CVRSLGGRGYQPQHF
.,TRBJ2-5,TRBV6-5,.,TGTGCCAGCAGCCGTGGAGCAGGAGGGGAAAAGACCCAGTACTTC,CASSRGAGGEKTQYF
.,TRBJ1-1,TRBV10-1,.,TGCGCCAGCAGTCCCTCCGGGGGCACGGACACTGAAGCTTTCTTT,CASSPSGGTDTEAFF
TRBD1,TRBJ2-7,TRBV11-2,.,TGTGCCAGCAGCTCGCTATCGGACAGGGGGCGCCGGTACGAGCAGTACTTC,CASSSLSDRGRRYEQYF
.,TRBJ1-2,TRBV4-2,.,TGTGCCAGCAGCCAACCATCGGGGGCCCGTGGCTACACCTTC,CASSQPSGARGYTF
.,TRBJ2-3,TRBV7-3,.,TGTGCCAGCAGCTTAGGCACTTTTCCCACAGATACGCAGTATTTT,CASSLGTFPTDTQYF
.,TRBJ2-4,TRBV18,.,TGTGCCAGCTCACCACAAGGGGCTCTAGCCAAAAACATTCAGTACTTC,CASSPQGALAKNIQYF
.,TRBJ1-1,TRBV11-3,.,TGTGCCAGCAGCCGAGCTGGGATCACTGAAGCTTTCTTT,CASSRAGITEAFF
.,TRBJ1-2,TRBV5-1,.,TGCGCCAGCAGCTTGGGGCAAAACCCTGGCTACACCTTC,CASSLGQNPGYTF
TRBD1,TRBJ1-2,TRBV5-1,.,TGCGCCAGCAGCACGGGACAGGGGGCCTATGGCTACACCTTC,CASSTGQGAYGYTF
TRBD1,TRBJ1-1,TRBV5-1,.,TGCGCCAGCAGCCCAAGGGGGCCCTCGAACACTGAAGCTTTCTTT,CASSPRGPSNTEAFF
.,TRBJ2-2,TRBV30,.,TGTGCCCCAACTGAATTCACCGGGGAGCTGTTTTTT,CAPTEFTGELFF
.,TRBJ2-1,TRBV11-1,.,TGTGCCAGCAGCTTGGGTCGAACGGCCTCAAATGAGCAGTTCTTC,CASSLGRTASNEQFF
.,TRBJ2-1,TRBV21-1,.,TGTGCCAGCAGCCGGGAGGGGGGAGGTGGCTACAATGAGCAGTTCTTC,CASSREGGGGYNEQFF
.,TRBJ2-2,TRBV9,.,TGTGCCAGCAGCTCAACCTGGGGGACTTTTAGCAGTAACACCGGGGAGCTGTTTTTT,CASSSTWGTFSSNTGELFF
.,TRBJ2-7,TRBV28,.,TGTGCCAGCAGGTCCGTGATTCCTATCTCGGGGGTGCAGTACTTC,CASRSVIPISGVQYF
.,TRBJ2-7,TRBV6-5,.,TGTGCCAGCAGTTACTCGCGGGGTCTCGGCGAGCAGTACTTC,CASSYSRGLGEQYF
.,TRBJ2-5,TRBV7-9,.,TGTGCCAGCAGCTTGGACTACCGGTACCAAGAGACCCAGTACTTC,CASSLDYRYQETQYF
.,TRBJ2-2,TRBV6-2/TRBV6-3,.,TGTGCCAGCAGTTACCATAGGGAGCGGACCGGGGAGCTGTTTTTT,CASSYHRERTGELFF
.,TRBJ1-4,TRBV11-1,.,TGTGCCAGCACCCGGCCCGGACTAGAAAAACTGTTTTTT,CASTRPGLEKLFF
.,TRBJ1-5,TRBV25-1,once,TGTGCCAGCAGTCCTCGGGAGCCTGTCGTAGGGCCCCAGCATTTT,CASSPREPVVGPQHF
TRBD1,TRBJ2-1,TRBV5-6,.,TGTGCCAGCAGCGCGGGACAGGGGCCCTACAATGAGCAGTTCTTC,CASSAGQGPYNEQFF
TRBD2,TRBJ2-7,TRBV5-1,.,TGCGCCAGCAGTCACTCCGGGGGGGCCCGCGAGCAGTACTTC,CASSHSGGAREQYF
.,TRBJ1-5,TRBV18,few,TGTGCCAGCGGAGACAGGTTGAATCAGCCCCAGCATTTT,CASGDRLNQPQHF
TRBD1,TRBJ1-1,TRBV6-6,.,TGTGCCAGCAGTTACCCGGGACAGCGTCTGAACACTGAAGCTTTCTTT,CASSYPGQRLNTEAFF
.,TRBJ2-1,TRBV2,.,TGTGCCAGCAGAGGGGGGGGAGGAGACAATGAGCAGTTCTTC,CASRGGGGDNEQFF
TRBD2,TRBJ2-1,TRBV15,.,TGTGCCACCAGCGTCGCTAGCGGGGGCTACAATGAGCAGTTCTTC,CATSVASGGYNEQFF
.,TRBJ1-4,TRBV5-1,.,TGCGCCAGCAGCGCGCTGGGGGCAACTAATGAAAAACTGTTTTTT,CASSALGATNEKLFF
.,TRBJ1-5,TRBV18,.,TGTGCCAGCTCACCCGACACGAATCAGCCCCAGCATTTT,CASSPDTNQPQHF
TRBD2,TRBJ2-1,TRBV18,.,TGTGCCAGCTCACCAGGACTAGCTACGGTCAATGAGCAGTTCTTC,CASSPGLATVNEQFF
.,TRBJ2-7,TRBV5-6,.,TGTGCCAGCAGCTCCACTGTCCGGACAACCTTCTACGAGCAGTACTTC,CASSSTVRTTFYEQYF
.,TRBJ2-3,TRBV5-1,.,TGCGCCAGCAGCTTTAAAGATACGCAGTATTTT,CASSFKDTQYF
.,TRBJ2-2,TRBV12-5,.,TGTGCTAGTGGTTTGGTACCCAGTCAAGGGGCCGGGGAGCTGTTTTTT,CASGLVPSQGAGELFF
TRBD1,TRBJ2-7,TRBV6-5,.,TGTGCCAGCAGTCCGTCGAGGACAGGGGGCTACGAGCAGTACTTC,CASSPSRTGGYEQYF
.,TRBJ2-7,TRBV19,.,TGTGCCAGTAGTAGGGGCAGGGACTACGAGCAGTACTTC,CASSRGRDYEQYF
.,TRBJ2-7,TRBV7-6,few,TGTGCCAGCAGCCCACAGCCGACCGTACAGGGCAACGAGCAGTACTTC,CASSPQPTVQGNEQYF
TRBD1,TRBJ2-7,TRBV15,.,TGTGCCACCAGCAGTGACCAGACAGGGGTAGACTACGAGCAGTACTTC,CATSSDQTGVDYEQYF
TRBD1,TRBJ1-2,TRBV9,.,TGTGCCAGCAGCGAGGGACAGGGGCCGATGGGCTATGGCTACACCTTC,CASSEGQGPMGYGYTF